This is a list of T cell receptor beta chains from one sample in a study of PD-1 blockade in classical Hodgkin lymphoma. Profiling relied on immunoSEQ multiplex PCR, and the TCRdb table lists in-frame clones only, not all of them. The repertoire includes roughly 30,000 clones, 70% to 90% of them detected once, and 20% to 25% sits in the top ten. The sample consisted of peripheral blood mononuclear cells (PBMCs), taken before the second cycle of nivolumab. All receptors come from a human donor with classical Hodgkin lymphoma. The CDR3 runs from the conserved cysteine through the conserved F or W. A D gene is named only where the DNA matches it firmly. The listing skips clone size in some rows; elsewhere it reads once, few, many or a size class.

V	D	J	size	DNA	CDR3
TRBV15	-	TRBJ1-1	-	TGTGCCACCAGCAGAAAGGCGAACACTGAAGCTTTCTTT	CATSRKANTEAFF
TRBV7-3	-	TRBJ2-2	-	TGTGCCAGCAGCCAAGACAGACTCTACACCGGGGAGCTGTTTTTT	CASSQDRLYTGELFF
TRBV4-1	-	TRBJ1-1	-	TGCGCCGGCAGCCAAGACCAAGTCCCCCATGGGACTGAAGCTTTCTTT	CAGSQDQVPHGTEAFF
TRBV11-3	TRBD1	TRBJ1-4	few	TGTGCCAGCAGCCCCGGGGACAGGTTGGGATCTAAACTGTTTTTT	CASSPGDRLGSKLFF
TRBV5-1	-	TRBJ1-2	-	TGCGCCAGCAGCCTACTACGTTGGGGACGGGCGGGCTACACCTTC	CASSLLRWGRAGYTF
TRBV7-9	-	TRBJ2-2	-	TGTGCCAGCAGCTTAGGGGGGTCCGGGGAGCTGTTTTTT	CASSLGGSGELFF
TRBV9	-	TRBJ2-3	few	TGTGCCAGCAGCGTCGATCTAGGGGCAGATACGCAGTATTTT	CASSVDLGADTQYF
TRBV2	TRBD1	TRBJ1-2	-	TGTGCCAGCAACGAGCAGGGGGGCATATATGGCTACACCTTC	CASNEQGGIYGYTF
TRBV7-8	-	TRBJ2-7	-	TGTGCCAGCAGCTTAGTCCGGGTGGCCAAACTGGGGGAGCAGTACTTC	CASSLVRVAKLGEQYF
TRBV7-8	TRBD1	TRBJ1-1	-	TGTGCCAGCAGCCACCGAATGAGACAGGGGCCGTTACAGAACACTGAAGCTTTCTTT	CASSHRMRQGPLQNTEAFF
TRBV4-2	TRBD1	TRBJ1-2	-	TGTGCCAGCAGCCAAGCTAAAGGGGATAGATGGGGACAGGGGGCGCATGGCTACACCTTC	CASSQAKGDRWGQGAHGYTF
TRBV5-4	TRBD1	TRBJ1-2	-	TGTGCCAGCAGCGTCAATCGACAGGGCCTATATGGCTACACCTTC	CASSVNRQGLYGYTF
TRBV5-6	-	TRBJ1-2	-	TGTGCCAGCACCGAAAATGGGGCCGGCTACACCTTC	CASTENGAGYTF
TRBV7-2	-	TRBJ1-2	-	TGTGCCAGCAGCACCGGACAGTTCTTCGCTTCATATGGCTACACCTTC	CASSTGQFFASYGYTF
TRBV28	-	TRBJ2-3	-	TGTGCCAGCAGTTTGGGAGGGGGGGCAGATACGCAGTATTTT	CASSLGGGADTQYF
TRBV7-9	TRBD1	TRBJ1-5	-	TGTGCCAGCAGCTTAGCAGGGGGCAGAAATCAGCCCCAGCATTTT	CASSLAGGRNQPQHF
TRBV9	-	TRBJ1-1	-	TGTGCCAGCAGCGTAACAGGGTCGACTGAAGCTTTCTTT	CASSVTGSTEAFF
TRBV19	TRBD2	TRBJ2-5	-	TGTGCCAGTAGTTTGTCGCTAGCGGGAGGCAAGGAGACCCAGTACTTC	CASSLSLAGGKETQYF
TRBV6-1	-	TRBJ2-1	-	TGTGCCAGCAGCGTAGACTTCAATGAGCAGTTCTTC	CASSVDFNEQFF
TRBV30	-	TRBJ2-7	once	TGTGCCTGGAGTGTACTACACAGGGTGGCCTACGAGCAGTACTTC	CAWSVLHRVAYEQYF
TRBV28	TRBD1	TRBJ1-2	-	TGTGCCAGCAGCTATCTTTGGGACAGCCGGGAGTATGGCTACACCTTC	CASSYLWDSREYGYTF
TRBV7-2	TRBD2	TRBJ2-2	once	TGTGCCAGCAGCCCCGGACTAGTCGGGGAGCTGTTTTTT	CASSPGLVGELFF
TRBV5-4	-	TRBJ2-7	-	TGTGCCAGCAGCTTGGGCAGCTCGCTAAGGGGGCAGTACTTC	CASSLGSSLRGQYF
TRBV7-2	-	TRBJ1-2	once	TGTGCCAGCAGCGCCGGACAGTATGGCTACACCTTC	CASSAGQYGYTF
TRBV27	-	TRBJ1-5	-	TGTGCCAGCAGTTTTAGACGGGATCAGCCCCAGCATTTT	CASSFRRDQPQHF
TRBV5-4	-	TRBJ2-3	-	TGTGCCAGCAGCAGGGAATCCGGACGCACAGATACGCAGTATTTT	CASSRESGRTDTQYF
TRBV6-6	-	TRBJ2-2	-	TGTGCCAGCAGTCACCTAACCGGGGAGCTGTTTTTT	CASSHLTGELFF
TRBV10-1	-	TRBJ2-2	-	TGCGCCAGCCGCGCCCCAATAACCGGGGAGCTGTTTTTT	CASRAPITGELFF
TRBV27	-	TRBJ1-3	-	TGTGCCAGCAGTTTGTTGGGACCGACCCTTTCTGGAAACACCATATATTTT	CASSLLGPTLSGNTIYF
TRBV11-2	-	TRBJ2-7	-	TGTGCCAGCAGCGTCACTAGAGTCTACGAGCAGTACTTC	CASSVTRVYEQYF
TRBV10-3	TRBD1	TRBJ2-2	-	TGTGCCATCAGCCTTACAGGGGGCGCGACCGGGGAGCTGTTTTTT	CAISLTGGATGELFF
TRBV6-6	-	TRBJ1-3	-	TGTGCCAGCAGTTACGAGGCCTCTGGAAACACCATATATTTT	CASSYEASGNTIYF
TRBV7-9	-	TRBJ1-2	-	TGTGCCAGCAGCCCCACTACAGAGTCCTATGGCTACACCTTC	CASSPTTESYGYTF
TRBV7-9	-	TRBJ1-2	once	TGTGCCAGCAGCTACTTATCAATGGACTATGGCTACACCTTC	CASSYLSMDYGYTF
TRBV7-2	-	TRBJ2-5	-	TGTGCCAGCAGCTTAGACTGGTACCAAGAGACCCAGTACTTC	CASSLDWYQETQYF
TRBV5-4	-	TRBJ1-4	-	TGTGCCAGCAGCACGGACGGGAATGAAAAACTGTTTTTT	CASSTDGNEKLFF
TRBV20-1	-	TRBJ2-5	-	TGCAGTGCTAGCCAGCAAGAGACCCAGTACTTC	CSASQQETQYF
TRBV7-9	-	TRBJ2-5	once	TGTGCCAGCAGCTTAGGGTACAAGACGGACTATCAAGAGACCCAGTACTTC	CASSLGYKTDYQETQYF
TRBV5-5	-	TRBJ1-1	-	TGTGCCAGCAGCTACGCCGTGGCGAACACTGAAGCTTTCTTT	CASSYAVANTEAFF
TRBV10-1	-	TRBJ1-1	few	TGCGCCAGCAAGCGGGACATACAGAACACTGAAGCTTTCTTT	CASKRDIQNTEAFF
TRBV7-7	TRBD2	TRBJ2-2	-	TGTGCTAGCAGCCCCGGACTAGCGGGAGGAACCGGGGAGCTGTTTTTT	CASSPGLAGGTGELFF
TRBV6-7	-	TRBJ1-4	-	TGTGCCAGCAGTCGTGGGGGGGGGACTAATGAAAAACTGTTTTTT	CASSRGGGTNEKLFF
TRBV12-2	-	TRBJ2-2	-	-	CASRSPVWGQGTGELFF